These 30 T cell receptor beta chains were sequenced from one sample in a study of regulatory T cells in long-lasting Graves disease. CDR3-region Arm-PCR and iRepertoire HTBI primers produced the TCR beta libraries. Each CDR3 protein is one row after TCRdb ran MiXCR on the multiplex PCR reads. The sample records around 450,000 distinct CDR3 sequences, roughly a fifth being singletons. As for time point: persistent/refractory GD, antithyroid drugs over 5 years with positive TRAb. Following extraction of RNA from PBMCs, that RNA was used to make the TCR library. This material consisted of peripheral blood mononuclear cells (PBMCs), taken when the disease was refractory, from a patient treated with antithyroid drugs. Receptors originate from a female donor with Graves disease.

CDR3 loop: CASTKPGRNIQYF. In nucleotides, the CDR3 is TGTGCCAGCACCAAACCGGGGAGAAACATTCAGTACTTC. J is TRBJ2-4 and V is TRBV28; D perhaps matches TRBD2 (5 bases). With 7 bases removed from V and 6 bases from J, the gap between germline ends came to 13 bases. The CDR3 consists of 13 residues. The germline CDR1 and CDR2 sequences are MDHEN and SYDVKM.

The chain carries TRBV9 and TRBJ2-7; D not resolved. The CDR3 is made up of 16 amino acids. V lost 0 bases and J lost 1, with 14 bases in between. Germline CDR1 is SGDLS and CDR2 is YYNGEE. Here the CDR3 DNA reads TGTGCCAGCAGCGTAGGGCAGGCCCTGGATTCCTACGAGCAGTACTTC. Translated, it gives CASSVGQALDSYEQYF.

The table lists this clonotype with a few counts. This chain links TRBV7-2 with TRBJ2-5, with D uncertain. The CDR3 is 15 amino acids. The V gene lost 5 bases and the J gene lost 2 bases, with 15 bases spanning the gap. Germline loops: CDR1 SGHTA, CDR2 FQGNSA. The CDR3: CASSPETGVQETQYF. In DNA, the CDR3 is TGTGCCAGCAGCCCGGAGACTGGAGTACAAGAGACCCAGTACTTC.

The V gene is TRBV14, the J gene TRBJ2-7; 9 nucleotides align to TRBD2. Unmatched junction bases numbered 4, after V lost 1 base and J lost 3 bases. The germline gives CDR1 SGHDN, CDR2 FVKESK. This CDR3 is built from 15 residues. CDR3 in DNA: TGTGCCAGCAGCCAAGGACTAGCGGTACGCTACGAGCAGTACTTC. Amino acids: CASSQGLAVRYEQYF.

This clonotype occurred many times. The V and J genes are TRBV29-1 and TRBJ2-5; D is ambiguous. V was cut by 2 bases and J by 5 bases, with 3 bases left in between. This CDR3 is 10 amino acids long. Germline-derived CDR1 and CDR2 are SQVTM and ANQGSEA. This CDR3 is CSVEWETQYF. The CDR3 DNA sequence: TGCAGCGTTGAATGGGAGACCCAGTACTTC.

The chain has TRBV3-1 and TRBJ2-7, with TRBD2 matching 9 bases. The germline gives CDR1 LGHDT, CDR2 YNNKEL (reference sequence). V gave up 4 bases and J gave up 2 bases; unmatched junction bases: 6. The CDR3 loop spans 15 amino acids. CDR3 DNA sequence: TGTGCCAGCAGCCGAGCTAGCGGGATCCCCTACGAGCAGTACTTC. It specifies CASSRASGIPYEQYF.

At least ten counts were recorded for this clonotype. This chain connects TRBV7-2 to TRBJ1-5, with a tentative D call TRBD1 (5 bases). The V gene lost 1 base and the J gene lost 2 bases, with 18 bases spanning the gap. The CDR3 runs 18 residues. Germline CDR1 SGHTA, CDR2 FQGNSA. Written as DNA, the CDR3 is TGTGCCAGCAGCTTAGGGGCTTATGGGGCTCTCGGCAATCAGCCCCAGCATTTT. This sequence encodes CASSLGAYGALGNQPQHF.

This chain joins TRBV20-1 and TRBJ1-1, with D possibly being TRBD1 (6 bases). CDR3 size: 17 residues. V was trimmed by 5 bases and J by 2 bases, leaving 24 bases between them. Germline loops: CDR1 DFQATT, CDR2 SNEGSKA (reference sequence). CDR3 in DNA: TGCAGTGCTCTAAACCCGGACAGTCGGGGGGCAAACACTGAAGCTTTCTTT. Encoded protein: CSALNPDSRGANTEAFF.

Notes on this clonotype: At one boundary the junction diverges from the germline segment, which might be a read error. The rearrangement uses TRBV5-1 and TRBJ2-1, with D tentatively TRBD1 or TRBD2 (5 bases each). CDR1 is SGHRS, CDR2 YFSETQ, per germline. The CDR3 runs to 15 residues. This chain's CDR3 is CASNLYGTLSNEQFF. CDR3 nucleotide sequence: TGCGCCAGCAACTTGTACGGGACCCTGAGTAATGAGCAGTTCTTC.

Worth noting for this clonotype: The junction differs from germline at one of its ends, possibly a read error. The CDR3 protein is CSARGRGFANTGELFF. The CDR3 coding sequence is TGCAGTGCAAGAGGAAGGGGGTTCGCGAACACCGGGGAGCTGTTTTTT. This rearrangement joins TRBV20-1 to TRBJ2-2; possible D gene TRBD1, 6 bases. Germline values: CDR1 DFQATT, CDR2 SNEGSKA (reference sequence). The CDR3 is 16 amino acids.

Written as DNA, the CDR3 is TGCGCCAGCAGCCAAGAACTCGACAACTATGGCTACACCTTC. Its translation: CASSQELDNYGYTF. V gene TRBV4-1 combines with J gene TRBJ1-2; D call uncertain. Germline V lookup: CDR1 MGHRA, CDR2 YSYEKL. V was clipped by 0 bases and J by 2 bases, with 7 bases between them. CDR3 length: 14 residues.

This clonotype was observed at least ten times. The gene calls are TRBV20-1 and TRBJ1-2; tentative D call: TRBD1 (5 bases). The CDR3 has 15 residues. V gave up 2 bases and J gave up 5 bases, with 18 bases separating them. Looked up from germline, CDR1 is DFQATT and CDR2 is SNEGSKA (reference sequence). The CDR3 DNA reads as TGCAGTGCTAGATTACCCCGACAGAGCCCGTATGGCTACACCTTC. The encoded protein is CSARLPRQSPYGYTF.

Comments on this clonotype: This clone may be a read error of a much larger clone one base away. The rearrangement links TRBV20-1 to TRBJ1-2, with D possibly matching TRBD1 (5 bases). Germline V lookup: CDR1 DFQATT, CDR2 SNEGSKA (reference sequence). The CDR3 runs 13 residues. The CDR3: CGARLRTHYGYTF. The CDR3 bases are TGCGGTGCTAGGCTGAGGACACACTATGGCTACACCTTC.

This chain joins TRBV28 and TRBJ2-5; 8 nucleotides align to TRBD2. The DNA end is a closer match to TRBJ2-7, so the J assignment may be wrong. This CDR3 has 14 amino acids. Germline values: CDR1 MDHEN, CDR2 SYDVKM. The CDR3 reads CASIRRGANYEQYF. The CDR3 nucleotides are TGTGCCAGCATCCGGCGGGGGGCAAACTACGAGCAGTACTTC.

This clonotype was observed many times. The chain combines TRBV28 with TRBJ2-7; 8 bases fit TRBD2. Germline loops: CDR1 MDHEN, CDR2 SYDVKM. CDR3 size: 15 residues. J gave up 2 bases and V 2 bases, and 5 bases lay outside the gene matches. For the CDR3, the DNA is TGTGCCAGCAGTTTAACTAGCGGCCCTACCTACGAGCAGTACTTC. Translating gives CASSLTSGPTYEQYF.

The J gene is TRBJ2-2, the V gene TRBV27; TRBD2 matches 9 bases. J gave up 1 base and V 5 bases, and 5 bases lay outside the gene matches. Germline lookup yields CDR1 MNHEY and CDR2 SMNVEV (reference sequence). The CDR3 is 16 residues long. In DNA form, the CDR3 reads TGTGCCAGCAGTGGACGGACTAGCGAGAACACCGGGGAGCTGTTTTTT. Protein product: CASSGRTSENTGELFF.

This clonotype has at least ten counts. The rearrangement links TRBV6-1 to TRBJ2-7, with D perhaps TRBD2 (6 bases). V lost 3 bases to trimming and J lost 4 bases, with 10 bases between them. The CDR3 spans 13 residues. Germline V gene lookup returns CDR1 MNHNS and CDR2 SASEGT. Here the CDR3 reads CASSEMEGYEQYF. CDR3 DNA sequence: TGTGCCAGCAGTGAGATGGAGGGATACGAGCAGTACTTC.

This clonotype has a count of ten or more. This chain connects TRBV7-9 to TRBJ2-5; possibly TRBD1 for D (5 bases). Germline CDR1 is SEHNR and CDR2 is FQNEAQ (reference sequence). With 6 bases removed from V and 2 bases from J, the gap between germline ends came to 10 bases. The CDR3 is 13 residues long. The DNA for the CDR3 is TGTGCCAGCAGATCGGACATTCAAGAGACCCAGTACTTC. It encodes CASRSDIQETQYF.

The CDR3 region has the DNA TGTGCCATCCGGGACGGATCCTCGGACGAGCAGTACTTC. Translated: CAIRDGSSDEQYF. The chain links TRBV10-3 to TRBJ2-7, with D possibly called TRBD1 or TRBD2 (5 bases each). The ends were cut back, 8 bases at V and 5 bases at J, with 16 bases in the middle. This CDR3 is built from 13 residues. Germline V CDR1 and CDR2: ENHRY, SYGVKD.

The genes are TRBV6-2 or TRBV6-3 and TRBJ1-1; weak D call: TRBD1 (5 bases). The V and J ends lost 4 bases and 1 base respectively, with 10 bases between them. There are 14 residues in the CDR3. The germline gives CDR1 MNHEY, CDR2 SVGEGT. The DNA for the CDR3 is TGTGCCAGCAGTTGCTCCGGACAGAACACTGAAGCTTTCTTT. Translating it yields CASSCSGQNTEAFF.

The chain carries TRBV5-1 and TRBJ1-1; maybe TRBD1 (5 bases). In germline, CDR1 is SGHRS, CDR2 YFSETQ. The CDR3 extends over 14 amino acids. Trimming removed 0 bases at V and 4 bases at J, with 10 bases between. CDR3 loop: CASSLAGGSTEAFF. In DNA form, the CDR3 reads TGCGCCAGCAGCTTGGCCGGGGGTAGCACTGAAGCTTTCTTT.

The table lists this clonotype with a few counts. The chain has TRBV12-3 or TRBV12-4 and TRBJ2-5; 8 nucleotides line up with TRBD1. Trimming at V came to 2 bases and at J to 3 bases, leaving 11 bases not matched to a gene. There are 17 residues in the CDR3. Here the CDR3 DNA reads TGTGCCAGCAGTTTAAGAGTTGGTCAGGGGGCGAAAGAGACCCAGTACTTC. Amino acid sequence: CASSLRVGQGAKETQYF.

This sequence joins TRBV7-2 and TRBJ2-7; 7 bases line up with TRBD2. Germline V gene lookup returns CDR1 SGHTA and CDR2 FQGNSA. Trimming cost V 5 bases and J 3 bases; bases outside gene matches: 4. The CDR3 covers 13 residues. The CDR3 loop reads CASSVGTIYEQYF. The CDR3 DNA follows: TGTGCCAGCAGCGTCGGGACTATCTACGAGCAGTACTTC. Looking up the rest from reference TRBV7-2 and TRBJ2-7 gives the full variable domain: GAGVSQSPSNKVTEKGKDVELRCDPISGHTALYWYRQSLGQGLEFLIYFQGNSAPDKSGLPSDRFSAERTGGSVSTLTIQRTQQEDSAVYLCASSVGTIYEQYFGPGTRLTVT.

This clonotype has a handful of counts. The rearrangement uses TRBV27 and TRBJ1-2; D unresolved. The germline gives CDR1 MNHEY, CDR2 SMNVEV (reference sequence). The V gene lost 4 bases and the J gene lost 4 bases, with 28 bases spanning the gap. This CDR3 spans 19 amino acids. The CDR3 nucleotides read TGTGCCAGCAGTTCCTTTCTCAATAGATCACGGAAGTCAGGCTATGGCTACACCTTC. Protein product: CASSSFLNRSRKSGYGYTF.

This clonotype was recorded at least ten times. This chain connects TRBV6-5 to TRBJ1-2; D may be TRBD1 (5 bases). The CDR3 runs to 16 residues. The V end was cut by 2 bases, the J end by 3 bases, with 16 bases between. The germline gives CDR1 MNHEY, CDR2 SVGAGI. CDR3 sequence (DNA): TGTGCCAGCAGTTACCAGGTTCAGGGTCGGTACTATGGCTACACCTTC. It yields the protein CASSYQVQGRYYGYTF.

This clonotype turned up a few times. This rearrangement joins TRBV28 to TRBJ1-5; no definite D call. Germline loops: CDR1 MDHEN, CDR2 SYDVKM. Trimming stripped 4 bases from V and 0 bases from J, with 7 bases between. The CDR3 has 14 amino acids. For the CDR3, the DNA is TGTGCCAGCAGTTCCCTCGGTAGCAATCAGCCCCAGCATTTT. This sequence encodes CASSSLGSNQPQHF.

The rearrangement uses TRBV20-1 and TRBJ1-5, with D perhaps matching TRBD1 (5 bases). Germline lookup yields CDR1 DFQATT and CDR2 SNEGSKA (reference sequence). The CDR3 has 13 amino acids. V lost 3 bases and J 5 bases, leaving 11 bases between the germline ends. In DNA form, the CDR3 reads TGCAGTGCTAGGGCGGGGCCGGATCAGCCCCAGCATTTT. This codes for CSARAGPDQPQHF.

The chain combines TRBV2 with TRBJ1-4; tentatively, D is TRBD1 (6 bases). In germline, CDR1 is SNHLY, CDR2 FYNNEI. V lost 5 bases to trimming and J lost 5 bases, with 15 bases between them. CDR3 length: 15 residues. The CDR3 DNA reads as TGTGCCAGCAGTAGAGACCTGGGGGGCAATGAAAAACTGTTTTTT. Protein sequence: CASSRDLGGNEKLFF.

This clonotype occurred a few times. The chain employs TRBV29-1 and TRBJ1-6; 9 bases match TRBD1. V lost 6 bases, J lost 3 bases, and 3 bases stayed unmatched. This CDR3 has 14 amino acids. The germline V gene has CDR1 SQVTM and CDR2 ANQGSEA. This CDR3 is CSVQDRGYNSPLHF. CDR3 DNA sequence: TGCAGCGTCCAGGACAGGGGCTATAATTCACCCCTCCACTTT.

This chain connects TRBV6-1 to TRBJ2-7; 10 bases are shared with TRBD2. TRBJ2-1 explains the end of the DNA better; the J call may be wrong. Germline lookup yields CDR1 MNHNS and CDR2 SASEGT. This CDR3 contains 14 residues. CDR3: CASSGLAGVNEQFF. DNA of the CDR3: TGTGCCAGCAGCGGGCTAGCGGGAGTGAATGAGCAGTTCTTC.